The clone carrying this T cell receptor (beta chain) was counted once. What it recognizes is unknown. With V trimmed by 5 bases and J by 6 bases, 10 bases remained unmatched. Germline CDR1 GTSNPN, CDR2 SVGIG (reference sequence). There are 14 residues in the CDR3. This sample was included in a study of cytomegalovirus exposure and HLA in healthy donors. It was with 60 Vbeta and 13 Jbeta primers that the PCR ran. Libraries were prepared by immunoSEQ multiplex PCR; TCRdb keeps only in-frame clonotypes and omits some of them. Of some 180,000 clones listed, 75% to 85% were seen once; the top ten hold 2% to 2.5%. Study outcomes and limitations: Analysis was performed later, and it showed HLA-associated TCR beta chains to be more clonally expanded than equally common others. Sequencing probably produced one cluster of sequence variants that were highly shared. Most of the CMV-associated TCR beta chains (in a later analysis) appeared to be HLA-restricted.

Each donor was nominally healthy when sampled (though unrecorded immune exposures were likely). The sequence was collected from a woman aged 45-59 years in good health and CMV-seronegative. Sequenced: PBMCs. The J gene is TRBJ2-1, the V gene TRBV30, with 7 bases identical to TRBD2. DNA for the CDR3: TGTGCCTGGTCTAGCGGAGGTCTTCTCAATGAGCAGTTCTTC. It is translated as CAWSSGGLLNEQFF. Looking up the rest from reference TRBV30 and TRBJ2-1 gives the full variable domain: SQTIHQWPATLVQPVGSPLSLECTVEGTSNPNLYWYRQAAGRGLQLLFYSVGIGQISSEVPQNLSASRPQDRQFILSSKKLLLSDSGFYLCAWSSGGLLNEQFFGPGTRLTVL.